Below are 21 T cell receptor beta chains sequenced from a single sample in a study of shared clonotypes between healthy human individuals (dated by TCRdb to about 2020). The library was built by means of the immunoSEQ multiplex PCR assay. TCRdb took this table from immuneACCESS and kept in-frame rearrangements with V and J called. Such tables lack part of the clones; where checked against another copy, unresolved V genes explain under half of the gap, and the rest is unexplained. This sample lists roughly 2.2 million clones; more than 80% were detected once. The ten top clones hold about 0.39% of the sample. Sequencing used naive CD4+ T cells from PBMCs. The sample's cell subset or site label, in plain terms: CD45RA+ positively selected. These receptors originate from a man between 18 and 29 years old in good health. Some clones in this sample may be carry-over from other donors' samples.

For the CDR3, the DNA is TGTGCCAGCTCACCCCCGGACAGGGCTGGGATCGAGCAGTACTTC. It is translated as CASSPPDRAGIEQYF. V is TRBV18 and J is TRBJ2-7, with 8 nucleotides matching TRBD1. After removal of 3 bases from V and 6 bases from J, the junction contained 10 bases not matched to a gene. Germline CDR1 is KGHSH and CDR2 is LQKENI. The CDR3 loop spans 15 amino acids.

The DNA for the CDR3 is TGTGCCAGTGTACTTGCGGGACCCCCGCAGTTCTACGAGCAGTACTTC. Translating it yields CASVLAGPPQFYEQYF. V usage is TRBV2 and J usage is TRBJ2-7; D perhaps matches TRBD2 (6 bases). There are 16 residues in the CDR3. Trimming cost V 9 bases and J 3 bases, with 24 bases left between them. The germline V gene encodes CDR1 SNHLY and CDR2 FYNNEI.

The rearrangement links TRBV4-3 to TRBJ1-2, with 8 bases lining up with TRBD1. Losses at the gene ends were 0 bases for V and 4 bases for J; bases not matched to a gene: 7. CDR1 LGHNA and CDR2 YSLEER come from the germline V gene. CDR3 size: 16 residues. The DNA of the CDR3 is TGCGCCAGCAGCCAAGATTGGAGGACAGGGACCTATGGCTACACCTTC. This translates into CASSQDWRTGTYGYTF.

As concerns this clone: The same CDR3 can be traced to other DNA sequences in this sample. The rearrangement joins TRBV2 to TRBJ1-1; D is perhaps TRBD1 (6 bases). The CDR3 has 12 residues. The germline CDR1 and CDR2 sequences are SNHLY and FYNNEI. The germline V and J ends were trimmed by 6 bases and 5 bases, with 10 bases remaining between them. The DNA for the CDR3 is TGTGCCAGCAGCGTTGACAGGACTGAAGCTTTCTTT. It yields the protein CASSVDRTEAFF.

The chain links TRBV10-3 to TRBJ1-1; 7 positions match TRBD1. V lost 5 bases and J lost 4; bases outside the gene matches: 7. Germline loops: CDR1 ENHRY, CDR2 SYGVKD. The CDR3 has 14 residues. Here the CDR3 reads CAISKGQTSTEAFF. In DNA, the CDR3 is TGTGCCATCAGTAAGGGACAGACGAGCACTGAAGCTTTCTTT.

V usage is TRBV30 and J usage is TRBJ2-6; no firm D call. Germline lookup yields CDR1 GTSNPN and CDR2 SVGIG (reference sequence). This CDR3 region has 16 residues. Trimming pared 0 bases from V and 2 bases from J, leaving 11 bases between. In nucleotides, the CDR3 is TGTGCCTGGAGTGTAGGCACCCAGCCTGGGGCCAACGTCCTGACTTTC. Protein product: CAWSVGTQPGANVLTF.

As DNA, the CDR3 is TGCGCCAGCAGCCAAGGACAGGGTACAACTAATGAAAAACTGTTTTTT. Amino acids: CASSQGQGTTNEKLFF. This chain links TRBV4-1 with TRBJ1-4; 7 bases match TRBD1. Germline V gives CDR1 MGHRA, CDR2 YSYEKL. This CDR3 comprises 16 residues. J gave up 0 bases and V 1 base, and 2 bases lay outside the gene matches.

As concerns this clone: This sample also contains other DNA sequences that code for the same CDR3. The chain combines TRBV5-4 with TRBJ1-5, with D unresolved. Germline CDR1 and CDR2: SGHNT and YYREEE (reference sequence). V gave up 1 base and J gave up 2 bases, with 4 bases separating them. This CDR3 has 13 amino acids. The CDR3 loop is CASSLFGNQPQHF. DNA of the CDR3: TGTGCCAGCAGCTTGTTTGGCAATCAGCCCCAGCATTTT.

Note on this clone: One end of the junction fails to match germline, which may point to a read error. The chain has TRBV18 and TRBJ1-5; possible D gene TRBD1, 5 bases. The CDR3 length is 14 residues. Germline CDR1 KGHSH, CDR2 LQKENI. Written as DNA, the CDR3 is TGTGCCAGCTCGCCACAGGCTAGCAATCAGCCCCAGCATTTT. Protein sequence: CASSPQASNQPQHF.

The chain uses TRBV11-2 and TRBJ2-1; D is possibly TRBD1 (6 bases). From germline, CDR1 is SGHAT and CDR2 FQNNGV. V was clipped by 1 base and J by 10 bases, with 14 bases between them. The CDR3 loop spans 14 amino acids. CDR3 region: CASSLVVVGTEQFF. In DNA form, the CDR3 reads TGTGCCAGCAGCTTAGTTGTGGTTGGGACAGAGCAGTTCTTC.

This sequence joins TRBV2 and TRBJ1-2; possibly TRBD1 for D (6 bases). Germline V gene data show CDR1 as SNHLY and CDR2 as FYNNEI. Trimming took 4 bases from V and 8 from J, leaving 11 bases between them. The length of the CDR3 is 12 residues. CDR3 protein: CASSGTGTGYTF. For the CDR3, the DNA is TGTGCCAGCAGTGGAACAGGGACCGGCTACACCTTC.

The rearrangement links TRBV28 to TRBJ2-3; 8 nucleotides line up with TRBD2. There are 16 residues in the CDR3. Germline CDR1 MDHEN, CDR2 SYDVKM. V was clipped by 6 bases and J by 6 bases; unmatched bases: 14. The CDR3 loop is CASSRDLSGSGDTQYF. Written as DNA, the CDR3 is TGTGCCAGCAGCCGAGACCTGAGCGGGAGTGGCGATACGCAGTATTTT. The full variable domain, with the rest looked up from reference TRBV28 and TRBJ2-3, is DVKVTQSSRYLVKRTGEKVFLECVQDMDHENMFWYRQDPGLGLRLIYFSYDVKMKEKGDIPEGYSVSREKKERFSLILESASTNQTSMYLCASSRDLSGSGDTQYFGPGTRLTVL.

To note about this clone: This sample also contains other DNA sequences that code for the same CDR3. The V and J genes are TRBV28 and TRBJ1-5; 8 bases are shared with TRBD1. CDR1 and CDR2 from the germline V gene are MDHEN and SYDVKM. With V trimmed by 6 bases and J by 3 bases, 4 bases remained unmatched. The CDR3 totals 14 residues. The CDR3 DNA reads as TGTGCCAGCAGAAGGACAGGGAACAATCAGCCCCAGCATTTT. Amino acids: CASRRTGNNQPQHF. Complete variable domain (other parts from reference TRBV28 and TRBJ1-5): DVKVTQSSRYLVKRTGEKVFLECVQDMDHENMFWYRQDPGLGLRLIYFSYDVKMKEKGDIPEGYSVSREKKERFSLILESASTNQTSMYLCASRRTGNNQPQHFGDGTRLSIL.

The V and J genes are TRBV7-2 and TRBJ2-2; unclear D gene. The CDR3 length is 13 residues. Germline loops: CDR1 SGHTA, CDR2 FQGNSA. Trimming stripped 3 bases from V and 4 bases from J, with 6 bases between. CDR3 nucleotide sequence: TGTGCCAGCAGCTTTACACTCACCGGGGAGCTGTTTTTT. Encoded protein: CASSFTLTGELFF.

The CDR3 DNA sequence: TGTGCCAGTAGTCCCGCGGGTCGGGAGGTAAGGGCTGAGCAGTTCTTC. It specifies CASSPAGREVRAEQFF. J is TRBJ2-1 and V is TRBV19, with 7 bases matching TRBD2. Trimming removed 5 bases from V and 9 bases from J; junction bases left unmatched: 16. Germline assignment: CDR1 LNHDA and CDR2 SQIVND (reference sequence). The CDR3 length is 16 residues.

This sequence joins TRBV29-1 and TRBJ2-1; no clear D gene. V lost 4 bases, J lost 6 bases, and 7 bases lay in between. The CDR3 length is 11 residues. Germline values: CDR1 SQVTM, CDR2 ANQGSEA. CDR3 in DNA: TGCAGCGTTGGGACGGGCAATGAGCAGTTCTTC. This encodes CSVGTGNEQFF.

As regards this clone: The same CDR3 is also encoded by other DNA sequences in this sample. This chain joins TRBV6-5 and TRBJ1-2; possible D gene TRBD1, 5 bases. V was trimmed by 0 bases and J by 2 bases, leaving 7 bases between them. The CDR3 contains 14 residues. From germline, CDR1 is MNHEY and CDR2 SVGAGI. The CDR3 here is CASSYSGANYGYTF. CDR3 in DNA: TGTGCCAGCAGTTACTCTGGGGCGAACTATGGCTACACCTTC.

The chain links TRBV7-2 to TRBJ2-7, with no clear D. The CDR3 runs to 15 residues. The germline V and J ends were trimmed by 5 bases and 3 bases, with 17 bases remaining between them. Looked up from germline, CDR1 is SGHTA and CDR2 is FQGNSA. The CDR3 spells CASSRMRLRGYEQYF. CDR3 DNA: TGTGCCAGCAGCCGTATGAGGCTGCGAGGCTACGAGCAGTACTTC.

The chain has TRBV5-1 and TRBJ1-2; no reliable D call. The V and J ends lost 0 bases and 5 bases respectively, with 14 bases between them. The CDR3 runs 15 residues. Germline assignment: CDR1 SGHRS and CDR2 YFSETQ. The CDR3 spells CASSLAPTPGYGYTF. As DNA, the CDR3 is TGCGCCAGCAGCTTGGCGCCAACTCCGGGGTATGGCTACACCTTC.

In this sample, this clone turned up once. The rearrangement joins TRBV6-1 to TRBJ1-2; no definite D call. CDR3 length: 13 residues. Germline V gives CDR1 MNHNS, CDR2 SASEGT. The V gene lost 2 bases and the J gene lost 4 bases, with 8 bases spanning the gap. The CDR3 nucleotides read TGTGCCAGCAGTGAAAGGGCCGCCTATGGCTACACCTTC. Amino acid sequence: CASSERAAYGYTF.

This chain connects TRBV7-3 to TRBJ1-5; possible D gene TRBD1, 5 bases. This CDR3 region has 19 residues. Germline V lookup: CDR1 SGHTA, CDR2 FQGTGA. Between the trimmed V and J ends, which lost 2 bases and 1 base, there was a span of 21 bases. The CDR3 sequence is CASSLDFRLGGRSNQPQHF. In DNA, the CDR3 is TGTGCCAGCAGCTTAGACTTCAGGTTGGGGGGAAGGAGCAATCAGCCCCAGCATTTT.